The 15 T cell receptor beta chains given below trace back to one sample, sequenced in a study of blood T cell repertoires in COVID-19. Profiling relied on immunoSEQ multiplex PCR, and the TCRdb table lists in-frame clones only, not all of them. This table holds roughly 210,000 clones, about nine tenths found once. The sequenced sample was PBMCs or T cells enriched from blood (not recorded which). Receptors were obtained from a man aged 25 to 45 in a cohort exposed to, infected with or recovered from COVID-19 (not recorded which).

This clone was seen just once. The chain joins TRBV9 to TRBJ2-6; the match to TRBD1 covers 7 bases. The CDR3 consists of 18 residues. Per germline, CDR1 SGDLS and CDR2 YYNGEE. V dropped 5 bases and J dropped 1; count of bases not matched to a gene: 12. The CDR3 coding sequence is TGTGCCAGCAGAGACTACAGGGGTCCTGATTCTGGGGCCAACGTCCTGACTTTC. Its protein product is CASRDYRGPDSGANVLTF.

V usage is TRBV20-1 and J usage is TRBJ2-3; 8 nucleotides line up with TRBD2. V was pared by 3 bases and J by 0 bases, with 8 bases of the junction left unmatched. This CDR3 has 16 amino acids. The germline V gene encodes CDR1 DFQATT and CDR2 SNEGSKA (reference sequence). CDR3 nucleotide sequence: TGCAGTGCTAGTCAGGTACTAGCGGCAAGCACAGATACGCAGTATTTT. This codes for CSASQVLAASTDTQYF.

This clone has just a few counts. The sample contains more than one DNA sequence encoding this CDR3. The chain joins TRBV11-2 to TRBJ1-1, with D tentatively TRBD1 (6 bases). Germline CDR1 SGHAT, CDR2 FQNNGV. This CDR3 has 14 residues. V dropped 1 base and J dropped 3 bases, with 9 bases sitting between them. The CDR3 region has the DNA TGTGCCAGCAGCTTAGTACAGGGTTACACTGAAGCTTTCTTT. Protein sequence: CASSLVQGYTEAFF.

The V and J genes are TRBV28 and TRBJ1-5, with unresolved D. The CDR3 covers 13 residues. Germline values: CDR1 MDHEN, CDR2 SYDVKM. The V end lost 7 bases, the J end lost 6 bases, and 13 bases lay between the germline ends. The CDR3, as DNA: TGTGCCAGCACCCTACGGGTTTCTCAGCCCCAGCATTTT. It translates to CASTLRVSQPQHF.

The V gene is TRBV5-6, the J gene TRBJ2-1; perhaps TRBD2 as D (7 bases). CDR1 and CDR2 (germline): SGHDT, YYEEEE. V dropped 3 bases and J dropped 11 bases, with 15 bases sitting between them. There are 13 residues in the CDR3. CDR3 residues: CASSSGGREQQFF. The CDR3 nucleotides are TGTGCCAGCAGCTCCGGGGGGCGGGAGCAGCAGTTCTTC. The full variable domain, in which reference TRBV5-6 and TRBJ2-1 provide the parts outside the CDR3, is DAGVTQSPTHLIKTRGQQVTLRCSPKSGHDTVSWYQQALGQGPQFIFQYYEEEERQRGNFPDRFSGHQFPNYSSELNVNALLLGDSALYLCASSSGGREQQFFGPGTRLTVL.

The V call is TRBV3-1 (or the pseudogene TRBV3-2), the J call TRBJ1-2; possibly TRBD1 for D (6 bases). The length of the CDR3 is 15 residues. Trimming removed 0 bases from V and 8 bases from J, with 16 bases in between. CDR1 and CDR2 from the germline V gene are LGHDT and YNNKEL (reference sequence). The CDR3 loop is CASSQDEVRGWGYTF. DNA for the CDR3: TGTGCCAGCAGCCAAGATGAGGTCAGGGGATGGGGCTACACCTTC.

This clone was seen a few times. The chain couples TRBV27 to TRBJ1-1; TRBD1 is a possible D gene (5 bases). Germline V lookup: CDR1 MNHEY, CDR2 SMNVEV (reference sequence). CDR3 length: 16 amino acids. V was shortened by 5 bases and J by 1 base, with 17 bases between the two germline ends. CDR3 loop: CASSRLRGQQNTEAFF. The CDR3 DNA reads TGTGCCAGCAGTCGTCTGCGGGGCCAGCAGAACACTGAAGCTTTCTTT.

The rearrangement links TRBV7-8 to TRBJ2-1; 14 nucleotides line up with TRBD2. Germline assignment: CDR1 SGHVS and CDR2 FQNEAQ. The CDR3 spans 16 residues. V gave up 5 bases and J gave up 4 bases; unmatched junction bases: 4. The CDR3 DNA sequence: TGTGCCAGCAGCGCCCGGACTAGCGGGAGGTACAATGAGCAGTTCTTC. This translates into CASSARTSGRYNEQFF.

This chain links TRBV5-6 with TRBJ2-2, with D perhaps matching TRBD2 (5 bases). CDR3 length: 15 residues. Germline CDR1 SGHDT, CDR2 YYEEEE. V lost 2 bases and J 5 bases, leaving 13 bases between the germline ends. The CDR3 spells CASSFMEVGTGELFF. The CDR3 coding sequence is TGTGCCAGCAGCTTCATGGAGGTGGGAACCGGGGAGCTGTTTTTT.

This clone appeared a few times. V usage is TRBV6-1 and J usage is TRBJ1-5, with D uncertain. Germline loops: CDR1 MNHNS, CDR2 SASEGT. This CDR3 spans 14 amino acids. V was trimmed by 1 base and J by 5 bases, leaving 9 bases between them. The CDR3 coding sequence is TGTGCCAGCAGTGAAGGACCCGGGGATCAGCCCCAGCATTTT. This codes for CASSEGPGDQPQHF.

This chain uses TRBV11-2 with TRBJ2-5; 10 nucleotides match TRBD2. Germline values: CDR1 SGHAT, CDR2 FQNNGV. The CDR3 runs to 18 residues. The J segment lost 5 bases and the V segment lost 7 bases, leaving 19 bases of the junction unmatched. This CDR3 is CASTGLADRYTQRETQYF. The DNA of the CDR3 is TGTGCCAGCACCGGACTAGCGGACAGGTACACCCAGCGGGAGACCCAGTACTTC.

The J gene is TRBJ2-7, the V gene TRBV24-1, with D possibly matching TRBD1 (7 bases). V was trimmed by 10 bases and J by 7 bases, leaving 19 bases between them. This CDR3 spans 13 amino acids. CDR1 and CDR2 from the germline V gene are KGHDR and SFDVKD. In nucleotides, the CDR3 is TGTGCCACAGATGCAGGGGGGCGAGGTGAGCAGTACTTC. This gives the protein CATDAGGRGEQYF.

There are a few counts of this clone. This sequence joins TRBV18 and TRBJ2-7, with 10 bases lining up with TRBD1. CDR3 length: 17 residues. Trimming removed 0 bases from V and 5 bases from J; junction bases left unmatched: 10. The germline CDR1 and CDR2 sequences are KGHSH and LQKENI. As DNA, the CDR3 is TGTGCCAGCTCACCACCGAGTTCCCGGGACAGGGGAAACGAGCAGTACTTC. Amino acid sequence: CASSPPSSRDRGNEQYF.

This clone was seen a single time. This chain's CDR3 is CASSQSGGTGLAGELFF. CDR3 bases: TGTGCCAGCAGCCAGAGTGGCGGGACAGGGTTGGCCGGGGAGCTGTTTTTT. The rearrangement uses TRBV4-2 and TRBJ2-2; the match to TRBD1 covers 9 bases. Trimming took 3 bases from V and 6 from J; bases not matched to a gene: 11. Germline V gene data show CDR1 as LGHNA and CDR2 as YNFKEQ. This CDR3 region has 17 residues.

The genes are TRBV5-4 and TRBJ2-1, with TRBD2 identical over 7 bases. The length of the CDR3 is 17 residues. The V gene's germline CDR1 is SGHNT and CDR2 YYREEE (reference sequence). With 2 bases clipped from V and 6 bases from J, the junction kept 14 bases outside the gene matches. CDR3 residues: CASSFPGGSVVINEQFF. CDR3 nucleotides: TGTGCCAGCAGCTTTCCCGGGGGGTCGGTGGTTATCAATGAGCAGTTCTTC.